This record looks at one T cell receptor beta chain sequence and its context. Its antigen remains unidentified. One end of the junction is discordant with germline, which a read error may explain. This same CDR3 is encoded by further DNA sequences in the sample. This entry comes from a study of cytomegalovirus exposure and HLA in healthy donors. Across the study: As an earlier analysis found, roughly 170 million T cells yielded approximately 110 million unique TCR beta sequences.

PCR amplification relied on 60 Vbeta primers (plus 13 Jbeta primers). Clones were sequenced by immunoSEQ multiplex PCR, and TCRdb holds only the in-frame ones, with some missing. The sample has under 200,000 clones; around 77% are singletons. This CDR3 comprises 14 residues. The V gene's germline CDR1 is MNHEY and CDR2 SVGAGI. Study-wide findings and caveats: Accurate predictions that matched the HLA-A and HLA-B alleles of most subjects were reportedly made from TCR beta sequences. A classifier reportedly called cytomegalovirus status with high sensitivity and specificity. One cluster of highly shared sequence variants probably arose as a sequencing artifact.

The sequence was collected from a man in his sixties in good health and CMV-seronegative. The sequenced material came from PBMCs. This sequence joins TRBV6-5 and TRBJ2-1; 7 nucleotides agree with TRBD1. CDR3 protein: CASSYSDRDSEQFF. In DNA, the CDR3 is TGTGCCAGCAGCTACTCAGACAGGGACAGTGAGCAGTTCTTC.